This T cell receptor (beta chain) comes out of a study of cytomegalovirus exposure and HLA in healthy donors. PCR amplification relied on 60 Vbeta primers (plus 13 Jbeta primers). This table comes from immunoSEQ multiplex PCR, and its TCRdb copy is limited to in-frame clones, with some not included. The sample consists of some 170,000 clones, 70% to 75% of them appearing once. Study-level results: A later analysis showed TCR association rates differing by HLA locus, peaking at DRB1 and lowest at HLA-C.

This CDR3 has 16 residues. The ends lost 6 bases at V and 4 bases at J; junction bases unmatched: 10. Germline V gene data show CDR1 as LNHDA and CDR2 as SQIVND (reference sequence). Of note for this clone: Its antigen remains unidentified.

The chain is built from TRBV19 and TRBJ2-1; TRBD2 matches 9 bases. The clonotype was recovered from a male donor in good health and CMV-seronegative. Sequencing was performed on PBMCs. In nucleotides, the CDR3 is TGTGCCAGTAGCACCCGAGGCGGGAGGGGATACAATGAGCAGTTCTTC. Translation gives CASSTRGGRGYNEQFF.